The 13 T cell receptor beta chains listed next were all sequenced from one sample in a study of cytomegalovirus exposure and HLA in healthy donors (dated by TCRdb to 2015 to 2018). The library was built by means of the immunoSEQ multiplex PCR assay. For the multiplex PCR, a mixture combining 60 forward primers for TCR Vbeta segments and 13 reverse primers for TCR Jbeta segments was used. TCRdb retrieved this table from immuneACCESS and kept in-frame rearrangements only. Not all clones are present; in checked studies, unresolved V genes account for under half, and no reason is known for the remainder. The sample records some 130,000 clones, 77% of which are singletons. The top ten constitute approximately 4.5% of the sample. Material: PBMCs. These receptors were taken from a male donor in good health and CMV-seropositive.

For the CDR3, the DNA is TGTGCCAGCAGCGTAGGGGGGGTCAATGAGCAGTTCTTC. Translated: CASSVGGVNEQFF. The chain is built from TRBV9 and TRBJ2-1, with D tentatively TRBD2 (6 bases). Trimming removed 0 bases at V and 6 bases at J, with 7 bases between. This CDR3 contains 13 residues. Looked up from germline, CDR1 is SGDLS and CDR2 is YYNGEE.

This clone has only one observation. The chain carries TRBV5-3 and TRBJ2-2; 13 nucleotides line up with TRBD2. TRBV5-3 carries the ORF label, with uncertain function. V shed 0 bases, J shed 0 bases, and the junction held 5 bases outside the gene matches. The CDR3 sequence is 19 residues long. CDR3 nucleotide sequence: TGTGCCAGAAGCTTGGGGACTAGCGGGAGCTCCGCGAACACCGGGGAGCTGTTTTTT. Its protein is CARSLGTSGSSANTGELFF.

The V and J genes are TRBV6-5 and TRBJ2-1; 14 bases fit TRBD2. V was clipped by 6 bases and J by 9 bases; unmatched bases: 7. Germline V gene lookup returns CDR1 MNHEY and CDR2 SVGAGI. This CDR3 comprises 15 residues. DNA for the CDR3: TGTGCCAGCAGACCGGGACTAGCGGGAGTTGGTGAGCAGTTCTTC. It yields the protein CASRPGLAGVGEQFF.

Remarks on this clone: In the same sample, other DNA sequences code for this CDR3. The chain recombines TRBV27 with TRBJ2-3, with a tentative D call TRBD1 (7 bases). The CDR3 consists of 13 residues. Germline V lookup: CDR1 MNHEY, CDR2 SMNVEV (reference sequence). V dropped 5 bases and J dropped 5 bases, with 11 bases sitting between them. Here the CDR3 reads CASSAGGGDTQYF. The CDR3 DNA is TGTGCCAGCAGTGCAGGGGGAGGAGATACGCAGTATTTT.

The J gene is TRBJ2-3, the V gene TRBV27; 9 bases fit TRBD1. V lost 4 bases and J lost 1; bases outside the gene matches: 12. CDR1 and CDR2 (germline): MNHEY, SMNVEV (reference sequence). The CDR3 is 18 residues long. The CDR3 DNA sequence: TGTGCCAGCAGTTCATTTATGGGACAGGGTCTGCGCACAGATACGCAGTATTTT. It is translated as CASSSFMGQGLRTDTQYF.

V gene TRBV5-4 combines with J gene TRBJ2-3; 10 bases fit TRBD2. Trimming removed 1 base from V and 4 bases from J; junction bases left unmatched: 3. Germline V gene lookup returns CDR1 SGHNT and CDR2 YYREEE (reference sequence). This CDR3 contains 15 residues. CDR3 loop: CASSLQGLAADTQYF. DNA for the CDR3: TGTGCCAGCAGCTTGCAAGGACTAGCGGCAGATACGCAGTATTTT.

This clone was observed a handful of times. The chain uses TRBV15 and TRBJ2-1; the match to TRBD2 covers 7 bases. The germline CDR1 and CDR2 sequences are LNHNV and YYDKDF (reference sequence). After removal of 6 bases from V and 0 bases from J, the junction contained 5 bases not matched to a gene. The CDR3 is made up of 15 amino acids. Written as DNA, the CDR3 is TGTGCCACCAGGGGGGGGACGGTCTCCTACAATGAGCAGTTCTTC. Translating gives CATRGGTVSYNEQFF.

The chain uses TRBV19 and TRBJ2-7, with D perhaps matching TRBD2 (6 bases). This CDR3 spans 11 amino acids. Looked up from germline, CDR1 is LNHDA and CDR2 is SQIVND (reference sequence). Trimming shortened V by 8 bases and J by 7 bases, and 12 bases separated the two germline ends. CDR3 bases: TGTGCCAGTGGGGACTCCAGGGAGCAGTACTTC. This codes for CASGDSREQYF.

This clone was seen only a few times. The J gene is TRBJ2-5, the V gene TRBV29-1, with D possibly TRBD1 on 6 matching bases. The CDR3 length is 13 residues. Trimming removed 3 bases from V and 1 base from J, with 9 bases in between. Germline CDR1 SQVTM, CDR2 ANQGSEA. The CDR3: CSVERGSQETQYF. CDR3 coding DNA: TGCAGCGTTGAGAGGGGGTCCCAAGAGACCCAGTACTTC.

The DNA for the CDR3 is TGTGCCAGCAGTTTACGGGGACAGGTGAACCGGGAGCAGTACTTC. Its protein is CASSLRGQVNREQYF. This chain joins TRBV27 and TRBJ2-7; TRBD1 matches 8 bases. The CDR3 contains 15 residues. CDR1 is MNHEY, CDR2 SMNVEV, per germline (reference sequence). The J segment lost 7 bases and the V segment lost 2 bases, leaving 10 bases of the junction unmatched.

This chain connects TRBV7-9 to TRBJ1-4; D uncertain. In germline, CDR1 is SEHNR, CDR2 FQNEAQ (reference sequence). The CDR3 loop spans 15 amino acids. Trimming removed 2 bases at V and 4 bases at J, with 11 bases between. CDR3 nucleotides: TGTGCCAGCAGCTTATATCTCCGGAGTAATGAAAAACTGTTTTTT. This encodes CASSLYLRSNEKLFF.

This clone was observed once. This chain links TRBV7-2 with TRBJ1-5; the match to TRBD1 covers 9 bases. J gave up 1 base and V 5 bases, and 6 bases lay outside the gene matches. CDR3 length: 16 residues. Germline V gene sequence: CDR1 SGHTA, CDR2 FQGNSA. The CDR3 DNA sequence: TGTGCCAGCAGCCAGGGACAGGGAAGGAGCAATCAGCCCCAGCATTTT. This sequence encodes CASSQGQGRSNQPQHF.

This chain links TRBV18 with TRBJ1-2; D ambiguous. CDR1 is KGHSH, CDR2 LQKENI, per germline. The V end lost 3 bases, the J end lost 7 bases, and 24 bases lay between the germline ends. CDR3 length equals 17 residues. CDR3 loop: CASSPYEMAGASSGYTF. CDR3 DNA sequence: TGTGCCAGCTCACCCTATGAAATGGCAGGTGCTTCGTCTGGCTACACCTTC.